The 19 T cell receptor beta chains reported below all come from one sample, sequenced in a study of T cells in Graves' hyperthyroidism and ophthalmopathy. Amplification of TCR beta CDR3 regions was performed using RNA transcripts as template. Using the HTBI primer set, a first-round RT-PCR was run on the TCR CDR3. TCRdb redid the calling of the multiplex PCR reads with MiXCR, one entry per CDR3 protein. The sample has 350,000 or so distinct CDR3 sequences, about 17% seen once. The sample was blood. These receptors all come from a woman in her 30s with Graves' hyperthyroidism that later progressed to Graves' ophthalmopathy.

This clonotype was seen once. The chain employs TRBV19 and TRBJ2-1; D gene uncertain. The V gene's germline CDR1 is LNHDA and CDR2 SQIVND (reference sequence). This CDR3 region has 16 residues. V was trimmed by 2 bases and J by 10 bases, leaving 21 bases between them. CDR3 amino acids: CASSILTYEPVTEQFF. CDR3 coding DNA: TGTGCCAGTAGTATATTGACATATGAACCCGTCACCGAGCAGTTCTTC.

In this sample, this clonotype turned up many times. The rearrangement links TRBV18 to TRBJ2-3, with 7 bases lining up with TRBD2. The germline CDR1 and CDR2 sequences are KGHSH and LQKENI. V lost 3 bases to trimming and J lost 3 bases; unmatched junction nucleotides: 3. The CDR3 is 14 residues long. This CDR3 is CASSPPSGTDTQYF. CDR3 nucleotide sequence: TGTGCCAGCTCACCGCCTAGCGGAACAGATACGCAGTATTTT.

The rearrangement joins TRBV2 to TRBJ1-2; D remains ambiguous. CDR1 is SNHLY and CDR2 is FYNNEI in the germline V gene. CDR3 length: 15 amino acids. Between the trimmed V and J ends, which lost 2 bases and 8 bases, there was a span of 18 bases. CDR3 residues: CASSEPWAGWIGYTF. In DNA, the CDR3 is TGTGCCAGCAGTGAACCCTGGGCAGGCTGGATCGGCTACACCTTC.

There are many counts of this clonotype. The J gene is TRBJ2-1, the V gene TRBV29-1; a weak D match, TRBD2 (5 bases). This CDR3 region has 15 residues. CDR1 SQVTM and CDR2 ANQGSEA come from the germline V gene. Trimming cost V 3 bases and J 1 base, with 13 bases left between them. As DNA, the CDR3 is TGCAGCGTTGACTCCGGGGTGAGATCCTACAATGAGCAGTTCTTC. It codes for CSVDSGVRSYNEQFF.

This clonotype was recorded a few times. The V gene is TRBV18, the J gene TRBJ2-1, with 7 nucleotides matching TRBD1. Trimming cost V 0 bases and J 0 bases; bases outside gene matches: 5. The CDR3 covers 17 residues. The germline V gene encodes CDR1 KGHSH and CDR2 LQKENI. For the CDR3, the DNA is TGTGCCAGCTCACCACCCGGGACAGCCAGCTCCTACAATGAGCAGTTCTTC. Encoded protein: CASSPPGTASSYNEQFF.

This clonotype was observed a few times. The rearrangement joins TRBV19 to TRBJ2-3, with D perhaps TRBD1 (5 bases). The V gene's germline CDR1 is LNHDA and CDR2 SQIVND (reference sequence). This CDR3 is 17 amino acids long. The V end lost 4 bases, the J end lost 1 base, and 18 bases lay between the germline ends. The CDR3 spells CASSTNRHRKGTDTQYF. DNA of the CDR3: TGTGCCAGTAGTACAAACAGGCACCGAAAGGGCACAGATACGCAGTATTTT.

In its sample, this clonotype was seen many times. In nucleotides, the CDR3 is TGCAGTGCTAGAGATGGCGCAGTGGCCAATTCACCCCTCCACTTT. Its protein is CSARDGAVANSPLHF. The chain couples TRBV20-1 to TRBJ1-6; D uncertain. Trimming removed 0 bases from V and 7 bases from J, with 13 bases in between. This CDR3 has 15 residues. CDR1 and CDR2 from the germline V gene are DFQATT and SNEGSKA (reference sequence).

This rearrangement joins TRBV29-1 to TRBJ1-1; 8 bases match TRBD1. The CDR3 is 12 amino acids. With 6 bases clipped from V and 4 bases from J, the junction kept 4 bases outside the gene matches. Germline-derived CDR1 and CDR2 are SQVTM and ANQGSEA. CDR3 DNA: TGCAGCGTCGCACAGGGGGGCACTGAAGCTTTCTTT. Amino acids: CSVAQGGTEAFF.

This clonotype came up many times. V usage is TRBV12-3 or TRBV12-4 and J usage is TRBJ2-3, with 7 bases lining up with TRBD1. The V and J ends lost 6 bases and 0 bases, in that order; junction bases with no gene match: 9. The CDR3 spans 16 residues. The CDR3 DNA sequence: TGTGCCAGCAGAGCAATGACAGGGCTAAGCACAGATACGCAGTATTTT. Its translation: CASRAMTGLSTDTQYF.

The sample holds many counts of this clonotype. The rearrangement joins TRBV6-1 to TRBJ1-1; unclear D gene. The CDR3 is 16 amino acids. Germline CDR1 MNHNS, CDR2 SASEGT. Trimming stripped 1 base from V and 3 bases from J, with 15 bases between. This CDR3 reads CASSEERVGIDTEAFF. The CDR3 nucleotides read TGTGCCAGCAGTGAAGAACGAGTGGGAATCGACACTGAAGCTTTCTTT.

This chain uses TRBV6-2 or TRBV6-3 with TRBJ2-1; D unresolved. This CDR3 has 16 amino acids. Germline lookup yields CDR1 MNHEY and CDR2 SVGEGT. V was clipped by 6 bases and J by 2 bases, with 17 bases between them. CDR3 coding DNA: TGTGCCAGCAGAGCCGAAACAGCACTCGCCTACAATGAGCAGTTCTTC. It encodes CASRAETALAYNEQFF.

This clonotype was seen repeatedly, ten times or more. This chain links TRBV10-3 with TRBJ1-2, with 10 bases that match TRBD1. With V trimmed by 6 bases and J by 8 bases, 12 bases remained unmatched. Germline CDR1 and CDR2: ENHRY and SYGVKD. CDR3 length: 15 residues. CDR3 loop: CAIRTGTGVSGGYTF. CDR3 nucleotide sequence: TGTGCCATCAGGACCGGGACAGGGGTTTCGGGAGGCTACACCTTC.

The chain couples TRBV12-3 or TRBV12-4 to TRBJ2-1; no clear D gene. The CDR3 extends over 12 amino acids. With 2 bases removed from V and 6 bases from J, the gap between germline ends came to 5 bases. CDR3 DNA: TGTGCCAGCAGTTTACGGGTCAATGAGCAGTTCTTC. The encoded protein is CASSLRVNEQFF.

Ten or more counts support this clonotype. The CDR3 spells CASSGDGQGYTEAFF. The CDR3 nucleotides are TGTGCCAGCAGTGGGGATGGACAGGGGTATACTGAAGCTTTCTTT. The chain carries TRBV12-3 or TRBV12-4 and TRBJ1-1, with 9 bases matching TRBD1. This CDR3 is 15 amino acids long. V dropped 5 bases and J dropped 5; count of bases not matched to a gene: 9.

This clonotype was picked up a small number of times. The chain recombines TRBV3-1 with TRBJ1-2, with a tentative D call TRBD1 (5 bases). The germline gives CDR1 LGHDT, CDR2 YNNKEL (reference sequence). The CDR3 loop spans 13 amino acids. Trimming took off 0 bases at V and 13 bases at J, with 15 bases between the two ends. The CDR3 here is CASSQDLRGVRTF. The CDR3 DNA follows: TGTGCCAGCAGCCAAGATTTAAGAGGGGTTCGCACCTTC.

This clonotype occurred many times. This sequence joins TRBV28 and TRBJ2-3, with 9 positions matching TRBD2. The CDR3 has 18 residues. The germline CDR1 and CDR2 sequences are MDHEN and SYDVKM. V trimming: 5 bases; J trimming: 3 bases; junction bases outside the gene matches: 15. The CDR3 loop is CASSDDSLTSGETDTQYF. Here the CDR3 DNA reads TGTGCCAGCAGTGATGACAGTTTGACTAGCGGTGAAACAGATACGCAGTATTTT.

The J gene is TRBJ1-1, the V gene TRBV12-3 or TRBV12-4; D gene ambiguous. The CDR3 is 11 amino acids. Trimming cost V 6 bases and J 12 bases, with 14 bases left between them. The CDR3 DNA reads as TGTGCCAGCAGCGAAAGGGAAACAACTTTCTTT. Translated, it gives CASSERETTFF.

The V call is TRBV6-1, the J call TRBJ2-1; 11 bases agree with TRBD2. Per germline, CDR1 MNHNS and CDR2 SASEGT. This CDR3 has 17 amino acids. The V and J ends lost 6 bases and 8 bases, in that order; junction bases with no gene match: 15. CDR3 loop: CASSPVAGGGAGDEQFF. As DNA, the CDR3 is TGTGCCAGCAGCCCCGTAGCGGGAGGGGGGGCGGGGGATGAGCAGTTCTTC.

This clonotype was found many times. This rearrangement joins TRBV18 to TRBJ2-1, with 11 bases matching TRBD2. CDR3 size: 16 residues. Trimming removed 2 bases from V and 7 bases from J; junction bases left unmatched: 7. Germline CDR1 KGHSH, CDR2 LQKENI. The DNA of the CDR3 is TGTGCCAGCTCACCATCCATAGCGGGAGGGAAAAATGAGCAGTTCTTC. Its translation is CASSPSIAGGKNEQFF.